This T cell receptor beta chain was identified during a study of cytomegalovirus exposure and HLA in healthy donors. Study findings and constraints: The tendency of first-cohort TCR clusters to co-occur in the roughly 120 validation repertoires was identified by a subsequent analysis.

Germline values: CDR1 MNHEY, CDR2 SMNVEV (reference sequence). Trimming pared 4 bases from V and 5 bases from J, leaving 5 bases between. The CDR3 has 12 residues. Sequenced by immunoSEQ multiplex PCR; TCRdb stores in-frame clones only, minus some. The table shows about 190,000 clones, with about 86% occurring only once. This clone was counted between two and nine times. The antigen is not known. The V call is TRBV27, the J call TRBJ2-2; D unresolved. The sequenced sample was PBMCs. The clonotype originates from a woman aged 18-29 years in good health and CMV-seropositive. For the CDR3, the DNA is TGTGCCAGCAGTTCCCCAACCGGGGAGCTGTTTTTT. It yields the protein CASSSPTGELFF.